This T cell receptor (beta chain) was profiled in a study of blood T cells in healthy people across ages. This clonotype has more than one count but fewer than ten. A second about 6 to 11 cycle PCR used barcoded and J-beta primers. MiXCR, applied by TCRdb to the 5' RACE reads, yields one record per CDR3 protein. In the table there are almost 300,000 distinct CDR3 sequences, 27% of which are singletons. The V gene's germline CDR1 is MDHEN and CDR2 SYDVKM. Trimming took 6 bases from V and 0 from J, leaving 15 bases between them. The CDR3 has 16 residues. The chain links TRBV28 to TRBJ1-3, with D possibly being TRBD1 (5 bases). The receptor's source is a woman aged 70-85 years in good health. Sequencing was carried out using blood. CDR3: CASSPAGLSSGNTIYF. The CDR3, as DNA: TGTGCCAGCAGCCCCGCAGGGCTTAGCTCTGGAAACACCATATATTTT.